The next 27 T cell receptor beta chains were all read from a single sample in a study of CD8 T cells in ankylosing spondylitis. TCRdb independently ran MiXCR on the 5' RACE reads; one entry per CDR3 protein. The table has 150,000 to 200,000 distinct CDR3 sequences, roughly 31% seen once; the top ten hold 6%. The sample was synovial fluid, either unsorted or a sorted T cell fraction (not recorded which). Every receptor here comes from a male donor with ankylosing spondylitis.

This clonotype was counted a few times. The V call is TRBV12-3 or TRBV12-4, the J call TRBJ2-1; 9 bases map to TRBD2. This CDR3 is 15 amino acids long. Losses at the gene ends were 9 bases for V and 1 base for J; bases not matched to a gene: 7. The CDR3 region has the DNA TGTGCCAGTACCTCGAGCGGGAGGTCCTACAATGAGCAGTTCTTC. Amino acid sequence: CASTSSGRSYNEQFF.

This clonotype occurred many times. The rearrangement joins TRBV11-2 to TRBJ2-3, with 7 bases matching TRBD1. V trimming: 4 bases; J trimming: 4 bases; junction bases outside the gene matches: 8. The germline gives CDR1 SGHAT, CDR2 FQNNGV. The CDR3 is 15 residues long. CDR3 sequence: CASSSGQLSADTQYF. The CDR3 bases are TGTGCCAGCAGCTCGGGACAGCTTTCTGCAGATACGCAGTATTTT.

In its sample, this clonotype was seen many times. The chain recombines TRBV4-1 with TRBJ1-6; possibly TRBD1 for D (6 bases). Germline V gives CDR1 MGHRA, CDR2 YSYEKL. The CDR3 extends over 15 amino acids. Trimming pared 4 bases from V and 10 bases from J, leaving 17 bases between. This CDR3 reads CASSPNEGGGSPLHF. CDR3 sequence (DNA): TGCGCCAGCAGCCCAAACGAGGGGGGGGGATCACCCCTCCACTTT.

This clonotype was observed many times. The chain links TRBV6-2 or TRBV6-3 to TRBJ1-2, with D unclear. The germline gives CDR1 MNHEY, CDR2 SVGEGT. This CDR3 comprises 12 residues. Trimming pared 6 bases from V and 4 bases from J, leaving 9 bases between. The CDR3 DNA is TGTGCCAGCAGCCCAGGACCCTATGGCTACACCTTC. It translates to CASSPGPYGYTF.

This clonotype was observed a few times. This CDR3 reads CASSLGSYYEQYF. The CDR3 coding sequence is TGTGCCAGCAGCTTAGGCAGCTACTACGAGCAGTACTTC. V usage is TRBV7-9 and J usage is TRBJ2-7; no clear D gene. The CDR3 contains 13 residues. V was trimmed by 1 base and J by 3 bases, leaving 7 bases between them. Germline V gene data show CDR1 as SEHNR and CDR2 as FQNEAQ (reference sequence).

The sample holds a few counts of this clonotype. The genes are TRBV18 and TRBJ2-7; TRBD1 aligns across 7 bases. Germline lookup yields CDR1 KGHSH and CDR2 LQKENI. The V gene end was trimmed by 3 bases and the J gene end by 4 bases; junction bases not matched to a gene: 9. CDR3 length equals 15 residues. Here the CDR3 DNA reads TGTGCCAGCTCACCTCACCGGGACAGCCTTTACGAGCAGTACTTC. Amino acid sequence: CASSPHRDSLYEQYF.

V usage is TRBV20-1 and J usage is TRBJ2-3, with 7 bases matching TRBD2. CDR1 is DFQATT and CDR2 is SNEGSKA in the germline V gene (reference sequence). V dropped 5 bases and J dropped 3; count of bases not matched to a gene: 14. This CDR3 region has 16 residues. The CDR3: CSAPLWRGSVTDTQYF. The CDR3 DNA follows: TGCAGTGCTCCTCTCTGGCGCGGGAGTGTAACAGATACGCAGTATTTT.

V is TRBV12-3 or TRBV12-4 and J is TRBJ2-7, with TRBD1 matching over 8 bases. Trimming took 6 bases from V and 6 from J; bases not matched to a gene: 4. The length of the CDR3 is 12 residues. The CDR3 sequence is CASSKGQGEQYF. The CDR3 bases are TGTGCCAGCAGCAAAGGACAGGGCGAGCAGTACTTC.

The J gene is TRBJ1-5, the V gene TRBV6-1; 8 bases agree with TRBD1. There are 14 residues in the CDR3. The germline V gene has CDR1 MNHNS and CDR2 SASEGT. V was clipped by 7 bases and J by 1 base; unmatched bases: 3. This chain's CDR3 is CASTRDRSNQPQHF. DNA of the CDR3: TGTGCCAGCACGAGGGACAGGAGCAATCAGCCCCAGCATTTT.

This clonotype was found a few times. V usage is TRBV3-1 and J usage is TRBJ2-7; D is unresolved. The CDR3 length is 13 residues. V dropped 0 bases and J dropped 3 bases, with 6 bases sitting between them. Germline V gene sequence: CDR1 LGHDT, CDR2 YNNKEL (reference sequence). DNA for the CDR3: TGTGCCAGCAGCCAAGATAGCTACTACGAGCAGTACTTC. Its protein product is CASSQDSYYEQYF.

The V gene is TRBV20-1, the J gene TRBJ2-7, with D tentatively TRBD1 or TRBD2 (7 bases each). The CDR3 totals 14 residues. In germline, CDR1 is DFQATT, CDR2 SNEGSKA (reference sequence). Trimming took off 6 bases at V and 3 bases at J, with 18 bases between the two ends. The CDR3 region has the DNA TGCAGTGCCCCAGGGGGAGGGGCACGCTACGAGCAGTACTTC. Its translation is CSAPGGGARYEQYF.

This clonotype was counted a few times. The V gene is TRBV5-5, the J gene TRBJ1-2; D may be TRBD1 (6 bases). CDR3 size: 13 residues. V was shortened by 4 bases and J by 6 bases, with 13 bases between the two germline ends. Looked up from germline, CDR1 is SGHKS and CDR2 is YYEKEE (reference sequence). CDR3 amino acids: CASSGGGAHGYTF. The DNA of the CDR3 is TGTGCCAGCAGCGGGGGGGGCGCGCATGGCTACACCTTC.

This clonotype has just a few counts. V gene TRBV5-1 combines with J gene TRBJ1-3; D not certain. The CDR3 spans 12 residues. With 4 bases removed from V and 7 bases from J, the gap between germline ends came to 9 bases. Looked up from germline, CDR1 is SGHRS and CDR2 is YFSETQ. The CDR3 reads CASSGGPNTIYF. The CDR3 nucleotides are TGCGCCAGCAGCGGAGGCCCCAACACCATATATTTT.

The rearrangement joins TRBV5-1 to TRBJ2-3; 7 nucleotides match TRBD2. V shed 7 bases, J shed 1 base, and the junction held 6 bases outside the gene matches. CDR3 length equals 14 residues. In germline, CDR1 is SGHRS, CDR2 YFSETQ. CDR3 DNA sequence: TGCGCCAGCGAGCGGCTAGCGGGCACAGATACGCAGTATTTT. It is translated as CASERLAGTDTQYF.

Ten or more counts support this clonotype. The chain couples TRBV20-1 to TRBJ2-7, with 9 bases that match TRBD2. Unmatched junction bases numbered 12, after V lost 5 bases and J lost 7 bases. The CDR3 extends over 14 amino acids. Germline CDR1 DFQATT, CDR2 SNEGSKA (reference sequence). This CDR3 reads CSAQPQAGGEEQYF. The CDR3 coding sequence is TGCAGTGCTCAACCTCAGGCGGGAGGGGAGGAGCAGTACTTC.

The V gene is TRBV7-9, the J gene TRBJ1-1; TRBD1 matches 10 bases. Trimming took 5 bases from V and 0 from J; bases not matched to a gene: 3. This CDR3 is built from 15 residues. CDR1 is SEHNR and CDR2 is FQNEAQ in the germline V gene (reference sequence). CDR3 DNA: TGTGCCAGCAGCACGGGACAGGGGATGAACACTGAAGCTTTCTTT. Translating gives CASSTGQGMNTEAFF.

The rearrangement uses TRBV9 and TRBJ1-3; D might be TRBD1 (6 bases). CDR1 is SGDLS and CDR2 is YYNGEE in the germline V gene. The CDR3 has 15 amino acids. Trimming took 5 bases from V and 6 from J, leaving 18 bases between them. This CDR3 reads CASSSDGDKLNTIYF. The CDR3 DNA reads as TGTGCCAGCAGTTCGGATGGGGACAAGCTAAACACCATATATTTT.

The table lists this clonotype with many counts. CDR3 sequence reads: CSADPLYGYTF. In DNA form, the CDR3 reads TGCAGCGCCGACCCCCTCTATGGCTACACCTTC. The V call is TRBV29-1, the J call TRBJ1-2; D is uncertain. V dropped 7 bases and J dropped 4 bases, with 10 bases sitting between them. The CDR3 is made up of 11 amino acids. Germline values: CDR1 SQVTM, CDR2 ANQGSEA.

The CDR3 loop is CSVVVQKMNTEAFF. CDR3 coding DNA: TGCAGCGTTGTTGTTCAGAAAATGAACACTGAAGCTTTCTTT. The chain recombines TRBV29-1 with TRBJ1-1; the D is unclear. The V gene's germline CDR1 is SQVTM and CDR2 ANQGSEA. The length of the CDR3 is 14 residues. Deletions cut 4 bases from V and 0 bases from J, with 12 bases between.

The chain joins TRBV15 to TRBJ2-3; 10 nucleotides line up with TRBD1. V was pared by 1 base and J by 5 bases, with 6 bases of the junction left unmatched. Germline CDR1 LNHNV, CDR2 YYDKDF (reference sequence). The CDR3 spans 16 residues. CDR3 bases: TGTGCCACCAGCAGAGGGGGACAGGGGCATGGAGATACGCAGTATTTT. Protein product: CATSRGGQGHGDTQYF.

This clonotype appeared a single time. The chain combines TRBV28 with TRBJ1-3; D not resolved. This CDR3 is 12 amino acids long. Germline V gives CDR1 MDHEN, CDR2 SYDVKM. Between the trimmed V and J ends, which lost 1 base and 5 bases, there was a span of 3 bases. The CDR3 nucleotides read TGTGCCAGCAGTTTATCCAGAAACACCATATATTTT. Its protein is CASSLSRNTIYF.

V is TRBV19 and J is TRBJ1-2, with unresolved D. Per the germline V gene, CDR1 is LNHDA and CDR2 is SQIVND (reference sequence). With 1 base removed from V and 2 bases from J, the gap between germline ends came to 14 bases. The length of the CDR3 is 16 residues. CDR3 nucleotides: TGTGCCAGTAGTATAGCTCGCGACGGTGGAAACTATGGCTACACCTTC. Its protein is CASSIARDGGNYGYTF. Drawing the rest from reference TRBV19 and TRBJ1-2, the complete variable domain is DGGITQSPKYLFRKEGQNVTLSCEQNLNHDAMYWYRQDPGQGLRLIYYSQIVNDFQKGDIAEGYSVSREKKESFPLTVTSAQKNPTAFYLCASSIARDGGNYGYTFGSGTRLTVV.

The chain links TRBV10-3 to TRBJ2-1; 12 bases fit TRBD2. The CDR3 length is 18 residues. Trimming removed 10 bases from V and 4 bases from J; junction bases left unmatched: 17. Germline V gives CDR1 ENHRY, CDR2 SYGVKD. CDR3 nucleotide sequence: TGTGCCACAGCGGGCCCGGCTAGCGGGGGGGCCCGGTACAATGAGCAGTTCTTC. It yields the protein CATAGPASGGARYNEQFF.

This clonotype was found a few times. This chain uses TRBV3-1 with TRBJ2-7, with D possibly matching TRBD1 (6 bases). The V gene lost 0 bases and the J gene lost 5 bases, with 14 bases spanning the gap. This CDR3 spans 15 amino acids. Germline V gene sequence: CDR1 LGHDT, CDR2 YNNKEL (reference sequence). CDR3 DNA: TGTGCCAGCAGCCAAGACAAACAGGGCAGGGACGAGCAGTACTTC. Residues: CASSQDKQGRDEQYF.

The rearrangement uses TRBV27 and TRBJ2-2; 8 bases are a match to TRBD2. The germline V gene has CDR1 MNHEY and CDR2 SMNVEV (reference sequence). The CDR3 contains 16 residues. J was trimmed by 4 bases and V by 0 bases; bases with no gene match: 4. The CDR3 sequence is CASSLSSGRATGELFF. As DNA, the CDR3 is TGTGCCAGCAGTTTATCCTCCGGGAGGGCCACCGGGGAGCTGTTTTTT.

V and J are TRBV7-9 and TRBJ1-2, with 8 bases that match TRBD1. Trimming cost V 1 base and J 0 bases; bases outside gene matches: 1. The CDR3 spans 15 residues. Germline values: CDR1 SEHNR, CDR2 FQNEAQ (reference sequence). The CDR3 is CASSLGTGPNYGYTF. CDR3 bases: TGTGCCAGCAGCTTAGGGACAGGGCCTAACTATGGCTACACCTTC. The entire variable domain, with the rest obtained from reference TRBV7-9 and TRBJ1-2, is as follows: DTGVSQNPRHKITKRGQNVTFRCDPISEHNRLYWYRQTLGQGPEFLTYFQNEAQLEKSRLLSDRFSAERPKGSFSTLEIQRTEQGDSAMYLCASSLGTGPNYGYTFGSGTRLTVV.

Here the CDR3 reads CASSSSGRGANEKLFF. CDR3 DNA: TGTGCCAGCAGTTCGTCAGGGCGTGGTGCTAATGAAAAACTGTTTTTT. The chain couples TRBV28 to TRBJ1-4; D might be TRBD1 (5 bases). Per the germline V gene, CDR1 is MDHEN and CDR2 is SYDVKM. The CDR3 consists of 16 residues. V was shortened by 4 bases and J by 3 bases, with 15 bases between the two germline ends.